Listed below are T cell receptor beta chains from one sample, sequenced in a study of T cells in Graves' hyperthyroidism and ophthalmopathy. TCRdb re-analysed the multiplex PCR reads in MiXCR, keeping a single row per CDR3 protein. The sample lists fewer than 250,000 distinct CDR3 sequences, over 20% occurring once. Sequenced: blood. The receptors here all came from a woman aged 40-49 years with Graves' ophthalmopathy. Each CDR3 is given with its conserved first and last residue. The D gene is left open where the match is weak. Clone size is not always given. Where it is, it says once, few, many or a class for expanded clones.

clone_size | j_call | v_call | cdr3_length | d_call | cdr3_aa | cdr3_nt
many | TRBJ2-5 | TRBV18 | 14 | TRBD1 | CASSSNRGQETQYF | TGTGCCAGCTCATCCAACAGGGGTCAAGAGACCCAGTACTTC
many | TRBJ2-7 | TRBV10-2 | 16 | NA | CASSSTGTHSSYEQYF | TGCGCCAGCAGCTCTACCGGGACACATAGCTCCTACGAGCAGTACTTC
NA | TRBJ2-5 | TRBV7-8 | 16 | NA | CASSLGGASFQETQYF | TGTGCCAGCAGCTTAGGCGGGGCCTCCTTCCAAGAGACCCAGTACTTC
many | TRBJ2-2 | TRBV6-5 | 16 | NA | CASGSGGRLDTGELFF | TGTGCCAGCGGTTCCGGGGGGCGCTTGGACACCGGGGAGCTGTTTTTT
many | TRBJ2-7 | TRBV3-1 | 11 | NA | CASSQVNEQYF | TGTGCCAGCAGCCAAGTTAACGAGCAGTACTTC
many | TRBJ1-5 | TRBV6-1 | 14 | TRBD1 | CASRTTGGNQPQHF | TGTGCCAGCAGAACGACAGGGGGCAATCAGCCCCAGCATTTT
many | TRBJ1-2 | TRBV11-3 | 16 | NA | CASSLGSGRTNYGYTF | TGTGCCAGCAGCTTAGGGTCGGGCAGGACTAACTATGGCTACACCTTC
many | TRBJ2-7 | TRBV2 | 14 | NA | CASSESGRGYEQYF | TGTGCCAGCAGTGAATCCGGGCGGGGTTACGAGCAGTACTTC
many | TRBJ1-1 | TRBV19 | 14 | TRBD1 | CASSINRGVTEAFF | TGTGCCAGTAGTATAAACAGGGGCGTTACTGAAGCTTTCTTT
many | TRBJ2-5 | TRBV2 | 16 | TRBD1 | CASSTDRAEPQETQYF | TGTGCCAGCAGTACGGACAGGGCGGAACCTCAAGAGACCCAGTACTTC
many | TRBJ1-2 | TRBV28 | 15 | NA | CASSGPGGAGYGYTF | TGTGCCAGCAGTGGACCGGGGGGCGCCGGATATGGCTACACCTTC
many | TRBJ1-2 | TRBV27 | 15 | TRBD1 | CASSYNTGQGYGYTF | TGTGCCAGCAGTTATAACACGGGACAGGGGTATGGCTACACCTTC
NA | TRBJ1-2 | TRBV30 | 14 | TRBD1 | CAWSVAGGSSGYTF | TGTGCCTGGAGTGTCGCAGGGGGTAGCTCTGGCTACACCTTC
many | TRBJ2-7 | TRBV14 | 13 | NA | CASSPRQVYEQYF | TGTGCCAGCAGTCCTAGACAGGTCTACGAGCAGTACTTC
many | TRBJ2-7 | TRBV6-1 | 11 | NA | CASSEDYEQYF | TGTGCCAGCAGTGAAGACTACGAGCAGTACTTC
many | TRBJ2-7 | TRBV5-1 | 15 | TRBD1 | CASTPRPGGVYEQYF | TGCGCCAGCACCCCCAGGCCAGGGGGCGTCTACGAGCAGTACTTC
NA | TRBJ1-5 | TRBV12-3/TRBV12-4 | 13 | NA | CASSLPGSQPQHF | TGTGCCAGCAGTTTACCCGGCAGTCAGCCCCAGCATTTT
NA | TRBJ2-3 | TRBV2 | 16 | TRBD2 | CASSSGLAGFTDTQYF | TGTGCCAGCAGTTCAGGGCTAGCGGGCTTCACAGATACGCAGTATTTT
many | TRBJ2-7 | TRBV5-1 | 14 | TRBD2 | CASSFTGTMDEQYF | TGCGCCAGCAGCTTCACCGGGACTATGGACGAGCAGTACTTC
many | TRBJ1-1 | TRBV5-1 | 15 | NA | CASSSGRGGNTEAFF | TGCGCCAGCAGCTCGGGTCGGGGAGGGAACACTGAAGCTTTCTTT
many | TRBJ2-5 | TRBV20-1 | 15 | NA | CSASLPEQSQETQYF | TGCAGTGCTAGCCTCCCTGAACAGTCCCAAGAGACCCAGTACTTC
many | TRBJ2-7 | TRBV6-5 | 18 | NA | CASSYSPPVASPSYEQYF | TGTGCCAGCAGTTACTCTCCTCCGGTAGCTTCCCCTTCCTACGAGCAGTACTTC
many | TRBJ2-4 | TRBV18 | 15 | NA | CASSPVGAAKNIQYF | TGTGCCAGCTCACCGGTAGGAGCAGCCAAAAACATTCAGTACTTC
many | TRBJ2-2 | TRBV5-1 | 14 | NA | CATRQDTNTGELFF | TGCGCCACCCGACAGGATACGAACACCGGGGAGCTGTTTTTT
few | TRBJ2-7 | TRBV4-1 | 16 | TRBD2 | CASSHLAGGTPYEQYF | TGCGCCAGCAGCCATTTAGCGGGAGGTACCCCCTACGAGCAGTACTTC
NA | TRBJ1-1 | TRBV30 | 19 | NA | CAWSVSRGSLSSVNTEAFF | TGTGCCTGGAGTGTAAGCAGGGGAAGCTTATCTTCCGTGAACACTGAAGCTTTCTTT
many | TRBJ1-5 | TRBV30 | 13 | NA | CAWSPGAKQPQHF | TGTGCCTGGAGTCCCGGGGCGAAGCAGCCCCAGCATTTT
many | TRBJ2-5 | TRBV20-1 | 17 | TRBD2 | CSASGTSGPVRGETQYF | TGCAGTGCTTCTGGGACTAGCGGGCCCGTAAGGGGAGAGACCCAGTACTTC